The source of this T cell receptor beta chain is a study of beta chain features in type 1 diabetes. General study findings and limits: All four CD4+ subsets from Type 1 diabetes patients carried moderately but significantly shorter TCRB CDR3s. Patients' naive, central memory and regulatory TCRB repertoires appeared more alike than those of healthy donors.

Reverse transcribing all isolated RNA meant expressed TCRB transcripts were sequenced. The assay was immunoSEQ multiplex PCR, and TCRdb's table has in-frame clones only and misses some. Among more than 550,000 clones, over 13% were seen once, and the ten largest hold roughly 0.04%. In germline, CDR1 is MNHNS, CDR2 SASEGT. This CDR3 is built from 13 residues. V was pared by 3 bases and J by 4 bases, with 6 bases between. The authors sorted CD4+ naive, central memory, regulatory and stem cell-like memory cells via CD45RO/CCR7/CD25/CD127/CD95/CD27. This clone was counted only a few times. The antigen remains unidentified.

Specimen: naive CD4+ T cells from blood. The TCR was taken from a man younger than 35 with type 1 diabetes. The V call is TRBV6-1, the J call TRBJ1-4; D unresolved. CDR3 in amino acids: CASSDRSNEKLFF. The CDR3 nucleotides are TGTGCCAGCAGTGACCGGAGTAATGAAAAACTGTTTTTT.